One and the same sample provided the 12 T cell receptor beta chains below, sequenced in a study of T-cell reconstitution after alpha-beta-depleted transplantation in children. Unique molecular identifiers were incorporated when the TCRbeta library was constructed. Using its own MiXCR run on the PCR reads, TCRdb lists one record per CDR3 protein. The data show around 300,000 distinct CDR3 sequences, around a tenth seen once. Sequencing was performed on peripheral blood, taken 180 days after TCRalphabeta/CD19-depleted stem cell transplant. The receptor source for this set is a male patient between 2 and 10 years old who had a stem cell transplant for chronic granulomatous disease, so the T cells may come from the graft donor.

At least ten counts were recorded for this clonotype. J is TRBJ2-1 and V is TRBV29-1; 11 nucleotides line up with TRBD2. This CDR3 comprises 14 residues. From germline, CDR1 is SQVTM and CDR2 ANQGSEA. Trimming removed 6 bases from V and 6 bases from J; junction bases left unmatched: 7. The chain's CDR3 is CSVELAGAINEQFF. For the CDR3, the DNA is TGCAGCGTCGAACTAGCGGGGGCCATCAATGAGCAGTTCTTC.

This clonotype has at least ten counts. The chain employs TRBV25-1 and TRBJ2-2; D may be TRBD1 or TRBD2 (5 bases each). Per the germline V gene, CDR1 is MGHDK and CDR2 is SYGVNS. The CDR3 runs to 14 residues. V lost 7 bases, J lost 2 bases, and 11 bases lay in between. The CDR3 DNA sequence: TGTGCCAGCACGGGGACCCACAACACCGGGGAGCTGTTTTTT. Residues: CASTGTHNTGELFF.

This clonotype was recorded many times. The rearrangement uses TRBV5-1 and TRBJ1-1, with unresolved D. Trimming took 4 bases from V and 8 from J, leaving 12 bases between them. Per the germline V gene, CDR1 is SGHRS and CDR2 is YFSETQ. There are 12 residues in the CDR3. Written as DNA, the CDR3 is TGCGCCAGCAGCGCAGGAGGCAGCGAAGCTTTCTTT. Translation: CASSAGGSEAFF.

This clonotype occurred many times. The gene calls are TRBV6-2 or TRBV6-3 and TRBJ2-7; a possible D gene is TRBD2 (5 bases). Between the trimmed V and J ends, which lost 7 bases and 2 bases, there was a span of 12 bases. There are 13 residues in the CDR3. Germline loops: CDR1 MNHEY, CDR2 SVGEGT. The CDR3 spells CASKPPGTYEQYF. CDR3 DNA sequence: TGTGCCAGCAAACCTCCCGGGACCTACGAGCAGTACTTC.

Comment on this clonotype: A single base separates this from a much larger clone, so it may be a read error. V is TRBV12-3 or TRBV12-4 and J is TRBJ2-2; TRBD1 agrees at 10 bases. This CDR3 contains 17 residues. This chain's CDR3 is CASSLAPGTGDTWELFF. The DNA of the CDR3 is TGTGCCAGCAGTTTAGCCCCCGGGACAGGGGACACCTGGGAGCTGTTTTTT.

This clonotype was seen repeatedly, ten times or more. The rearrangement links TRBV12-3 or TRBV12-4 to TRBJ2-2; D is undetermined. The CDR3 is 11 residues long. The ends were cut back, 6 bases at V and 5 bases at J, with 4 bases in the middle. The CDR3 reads CASRLTGELFF. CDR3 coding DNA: TGTGCCAGCAGGTTAACCGGGGAGCTGTTTTTT.

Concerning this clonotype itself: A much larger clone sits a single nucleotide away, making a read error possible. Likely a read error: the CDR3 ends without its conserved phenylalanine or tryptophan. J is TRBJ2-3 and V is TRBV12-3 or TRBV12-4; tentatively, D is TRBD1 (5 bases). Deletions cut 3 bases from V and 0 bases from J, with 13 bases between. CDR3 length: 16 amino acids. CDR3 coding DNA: TGTGCCAGCAGTTTCAGCTTGGACAAAAGCACAGATACGCAGTATTAT. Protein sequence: CASSFSLDKSTDTQYY.

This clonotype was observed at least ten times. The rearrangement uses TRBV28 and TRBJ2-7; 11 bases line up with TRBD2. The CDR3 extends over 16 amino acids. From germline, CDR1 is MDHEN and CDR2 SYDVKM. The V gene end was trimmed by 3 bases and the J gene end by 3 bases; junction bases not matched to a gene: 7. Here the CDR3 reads CASSLVSGRALYEQYF. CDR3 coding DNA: TGTGCCAGCAGTTTGGTTAGCGGGAGGGCCCTCTACGAGCAGTACTTC. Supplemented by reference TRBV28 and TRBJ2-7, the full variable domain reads DVKVTQSSRYLVKRTGEKVFLECVQDMDHENMFWYRQDPGLGLRLIYFSYDVKMKEKGDIPEGYSVSREKKERFSLILESASTNQTSMYLCASSLVSGRALYEQYFGPGTRLTVT.

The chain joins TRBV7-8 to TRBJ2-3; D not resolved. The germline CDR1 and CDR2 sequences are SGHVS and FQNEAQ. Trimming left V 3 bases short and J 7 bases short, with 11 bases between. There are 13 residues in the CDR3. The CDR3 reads CASSFPPFNTQYF. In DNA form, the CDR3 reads TGTGCCAGCAGCTTCCCTCCGTTTAATACGCAGTATTTT.

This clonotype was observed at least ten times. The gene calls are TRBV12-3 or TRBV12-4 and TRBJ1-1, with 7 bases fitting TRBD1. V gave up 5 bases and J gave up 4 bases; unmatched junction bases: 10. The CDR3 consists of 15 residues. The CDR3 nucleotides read TGTGCCAGCAGTCCCGACAGGGCTTTTGTCACTGAAGCTTTCTTT. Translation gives CASSPDRAFVTEAFF.

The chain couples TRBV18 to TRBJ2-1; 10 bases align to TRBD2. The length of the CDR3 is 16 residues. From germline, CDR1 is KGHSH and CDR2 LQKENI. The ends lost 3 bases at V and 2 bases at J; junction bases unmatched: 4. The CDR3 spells CASSPSSGRTYNEQFF. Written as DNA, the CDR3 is TGTGCCAGCTCACCTTCTAGCGGGAGAACCTACAATGAGCAGTTCTTC. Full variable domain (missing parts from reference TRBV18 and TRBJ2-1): NAGVMQNPRHLVRRRGQEARLRCSPMKGHSHVYWYRQLPEEGLKFMVYLQKENIIDESGMPKERFSAEFPKEGPSILRIQQVVRGDSAAYFCASSPSSGRTYNEQFFGPGTRLTVL.

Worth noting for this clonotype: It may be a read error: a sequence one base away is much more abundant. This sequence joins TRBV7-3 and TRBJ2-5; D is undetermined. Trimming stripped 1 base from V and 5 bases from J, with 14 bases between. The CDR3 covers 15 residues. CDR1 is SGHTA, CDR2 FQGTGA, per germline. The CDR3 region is CASSLSASLGETQYF. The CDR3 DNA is TGTGCCAGCAGCTTAAGTGCGTCCCTTGGGGAGACCCAGTACTTC. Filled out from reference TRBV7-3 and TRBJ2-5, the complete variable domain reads GAGVSQTPSNKVTEKGKYVELRCDPISGHTALYWYRQSLGQGPEFLIYFQGTGAADDSGLPNDRFFAVRPEGSVSTLKIQRTERGDSAVYLCASSLSASLGETQYFGPGTRLLVL.